A selection of T cell receptor beta chains follows, all from one sample in a study of OX40 agonist ivuxolimab in advanced cancers. Sequencing used immunoSEQ multiplex PCR; TCRdb keeps in-frame clones, though not all of them. Of just over 70,000 clones in the sample, 84% are singletons; the top ten hold roughly 0.79%. The sequences come from CD4+ or CD8+ T cells sorted from blood, collected in a trial of the OX40 agonist ivuxolimab. These receptors all come from an adult with an advanced solid tumor such as melanoma, head and neck, liver or kidney cancer. CDR3s include the opening cysteine and the closing phenylalanine or tryptophan. Each record gives: CDR3 protein, CDR3 DNA, J gene, clone size, V gene, D gene. The D gene is left open where the match is weak. Clone size is not always given. Where it is, it says once, few, many or a class for expanded clones.

CDR3 protein: CASASRPADQQETQYF
CDR3 DNA: TGCGCCAGCGCCTCACGGCCCGCGGACCAGCAAGAGACCCAGTACTTC
J gene: TRBJ2-5
clone size: .
V gene: TRBV5-1
D gene: .

CDR3 protein: CASSYAASTDTQYF
CDR3 DNA: TGTGCCAGCAGCTACGCGGCTAGCACAGATACGCAGTATTTT
J gene: TRBJ2-3
clone size: .
V gene: TRBV11-3
D gene: .

CDR3 protein: CASSFSGREETQYF
CDR3 DNA: TGTGCCAGCAGCTTTAGCGGGAGGGAAGAGACCCAGTACTTC
J gene: TRBJ2-5
clone size: .
V gene: TRBV6-5
D gene: TRBD2

CDR3 protein: CAWSATSDTDTQYF
CDR3 DNA: TGTGCCTGGAGTGCGACTAGCGACACAGATACGCAGTATTTT
J gene: TRBJ2-3
clone size: .
V gene: TRBV30
D gene: TRBD2

CDR3 protein: CASSSQETQYF
CDR3 DNA: TGTGCCAGCAGCTCCCAAGAGACCCAGTACTTC
J gene: TRBJ2-5
clone size: .
V gene: TRBV7-2
D gene: .

CDR3 protein: CASRSSGIFQETQYF
CDR3 DNA: TGTGCCAGCAGATCTAGCGGGATCTTCCAAGAGACCCAGTACTTC
J gene: TRBJ2-5
clone size: few
V gene: TRBV11-2
D gene: TRBD2

CDR3 protein: CASSFDPGGETQYF
CDR3 DNA: TGTGCCAGCAGCTTCGACCCGGGCGGGGAGACCCAGTACTTC
J gene: TRBJ2-5
clone size: .
V gene: TRBV11-2
D gene: .

CDR3 protein: CASSGGQGNKDTQYF
CDR3 DNA: TGTGCCAGCAGCGGTGGACAGGGGAACAAAGATACGCAGTATTTT
J gene: TRBJ2-3
clone size: .
V gene: TRBV7-3
D gene: TRBD1

CDR3 protein: CASSYSRRTGELFF
CDR3 DNA: TGTGCCAGCAGTTACTCGAGGAGGACCGGGGAGCTGTTTTTT
J gene: TRBJ2-2
clone size: .
V gene: TRBV6-5
D gene: .

CDR3 protein: CAWSRGRQLNEKLFF
CDR3 DNA: TGTGCCTGGAGTAGGGGGAGGCAGCTTAATGAAAAACTGTTTTTT
J gene: TRBJ1-4
clone size: .
V gene: TRBV30
D gene: .

CDR3 protein: CASSWVAGSTDTQYF
CDR3 DNA: TGCGCCAGCAGTTGGGTAGCGGGGTCCACAGATACGCAGTATTTT
J gene: TRBJ2-3
clone size: .
V gene: TRBV5-1
D gene: TRBD2

CDR3 protein: CATSRDWQEDQPQHF
CDR3 DNA: TGTGCCACCAGCAGAGATTGGCAAGAGGACCAGCCCCAGCATTTT
J gene: TRBJ1-5
clone size: .
V gene: TRBV15
D gene: .

CDR3 protein: CASSRTGRDGYTF
CDR3 DNA: TGTGCCAGCAGTCGAACGGGGCGGGATGGCTACACCTTC
J gene: TRBJ1-2
clone size: .
V gene: TRBV7-6
D gene: .

CDR3 protein: CASSPRTSGSKNEQFF
CDR3 DNA: TGTGCCAGCTCACCCAGGACTAGCGGGAGTAAGAATGAGCAGTTCTTC
J gene: TRBJ2-1
clone size: .
V gene: TRBV18
D gene: TRBD2

CDR3 protein: CASRTSGANVLTF
CDR3 DNA: TGTGCCAGCAGGACGTCTGGGGCCAACGTCCTGACTTTC
J gene: TRBJ2-6
clone size: .
V gene: TRBV7-3
D gene: .

CDR3 protein: CASSRGLAANEQFF
CDR3 DNA: TGCGCCAGCAGCAGAGGACTAGCGGCCAATGAGCAGTTCTTC
J gene: TRBJ2-1
clone size: .
V gene: TRBV10-2
D gene: TRBD2

CDR3 protein: CASNRGGVNSQFF
CDR3 DNA: TGTGCCAGCAATCGGGGCGGTGTCAACTCTCAGTTCTTC
J gene: TRBJ2-1
clone size: .
V gene: TRBV6-1
D gene: .

CDR3 protein: CSAWDRSTNEKLFF
CDR3 DNA: TGCAGCGCCTGGGACAGATCAACTAATGAAAAACTGTTTTTT
J gene: TRBJ1-4
clone size: .
V gene: TRBV29-1
D gene: TRBD1

CDR3 protein: CASSRRQDSTNEKLFF
CDR3 DNA: TGTGCCAGCAGCCGTCGACAGGACTCAACTAATGAAAAACTGTTTTTT
J gene: TRBJ1-4
clone size: .
V gene: TRBV11-1
D gene: .

CDR3 protein: CASRAGEYGYTF
CDR3 DNA: TGTGCCAGCAGAGCGGGGGAATATGGCTACACCTTC
J gene: TRBJ1-2
clone size: few
V gene: TRBV5-5
D gene: .

CDR3 protein: CASSLDAETGYTF
CDR3 DNA: TGCGCCAGCAGCTTGGACGCGGAGACGGGCTACACCTTC
J gene: TRBJ1-2
clone size: .
V gene: TRBV5-1
D gene: .

CDR3 protein: CASSLRSYGYTF
CDR3 DNA: TGTGCCAGCTCACTCCGATCCTATGGCTACACCTTC
J gene: TRBJ1-2
clone size: .
V gene: TRBV18
D gene: .